The 16 T cell receptor beta chains in this list originate from one sample, sequenced in a study of blood T cell repertoires in COVID-19. The assay was immunoSEQ multiplex PCR, and TCRdb's table has in-frame clones only and misses some. The sample records hundreds of thousands of clones, 82% being singletons. The sequencing sample was made of PBMCs or T cells enriched from blood (not recorded which). The receptors were gathered from a woman in her sixties who had recovered from COVID-19.

The rearrangement joins TRBV18 to TRBJ1-4, with D maybe TRBD1 (5 bases). Germline CDR1 reads KGHSH; CDR2 reads LQKENI. CDR3 length equals 15 residues. Trimming removed 3 bases at V and 0 bases at J, with 8 bases between. CDR3 sequence: CASSPGLATNEKLFF. The CDR3 DNA reads TGTGCCAGCTCACCGGGACTGGCAACTAATGAAAAACTGTTTTTT.

This clone appeared once. The chain links TRBV15 to TRBJ1-6; TRBD1 agrees at 7 bases. V gave up 0 bases and J gave up 9 bases; unmatched junction bases: 8. The CDR3 has 16 amino acids. Germline CDR1 is LNHNV and CDR2 is YYDKDF (reference sequence). CDR3 sequence (DNA): TGTGCCACCAGCAGAGATACAGACAGGGCAATTTCACCCCTCCACTTT. Translated: CATSRDTDRAISPLHF. The full variable domain, in which reference TRBV15 and TRBJ1-6 provide the parts outside the CDR3, is DAMVIQNPRYQVTQFGKPVTLSCSQTLNHNVMYWYQQKSSQAPKLLFHYYDKDFNNEADTPDNFQSRRPNTSFCFLDIRSPGLGDTAMYLCATSRDTDRAISPLHFGNGTRLTVT.

The rearrangement uses TRBV5-1 and TRBJ2-1; 14 bases agree with TRBD2. The germline V gene encodes CDR1 SGHRS and CDR2 YFSETQ. There are 20 residues in the CDR3. The trim removed 0 bases at V and 9 bases at J, leaving 17 bases unmatched. CDR3 sequence: CASSLGPGLAGAGAQGEQFF. In nucleotides, the CDR3 is TGCGCCAGCAGCTTGGGTCCGGGACTAGCGGGAGCAGGGGCACAAGGTGAGCAGTTCTTC.

This clone was recorded once. The chain employs TRBV10-1 and TRBJ2-2; 10 nucleotides line up with TRBD1. The CDR3 extends over 15 amino acids. The ends lost 3 bases at V and 6 bases at J; junction bases unmatched: 4. Germline-derived CDR1 and CDR2 are WNHNN and SYGVQD (reference sequence). The CDR3 nucleotides are TGCGCCAGCAGTGAATCGGGACAGGGGTCCGGGGAGCTGTTTTTT. Encoded protein: CASSESGQGSGELFF.

The rearrangement joins TRBV12-5 to TRBJ1-5; no clear D gene. The CDR3 has 15 amino acids. Trimming shortened V by 1 base and J by 1 base, and 8 bases separated the two germline ends. Germline assignment: CDR1 LGHNT and CDR2 FRNRAP. DNA of the CDR3: TGTGCTAGTGGTTTGGACAGCCTGAGCAATCAGCCCCAGCATTTT. It specifies CASGLDSLSNQPQHF.

This clone has more than one count but fewer than ten. The V gene is TRBV6-5, the J gene TRBJ2-2; 10 bases align to TRBD1. Germline CDR1 is MNHEY and CDR2 is SVGAGI. The CDR3 loop spans 15 amino acids. V lost 6 bases and J lost 3; bases outside the gene matches: 4. CDR3: CASRGGTGDTGELFF. In DNA form, the CDR3 reads TGTGCCAGCAGGGGGGGGACAGGGGACACCGGGGAGCTGTTTTTT.

The chain employs TRBV5-8 and TRBJ1-2, with 8 bases that match TRBD1. With 7 bases clipped from V and 5 bases from J, the junction kept 10 bases outside the gene matches. CDR3 length equals 14 residues. Germline V gene data show CDR1 as SGHTS and CDR2 as YDEGEE. The CDR3 is CASLSDRGFYGYTF. CDR3 nucleotides: TGTGCCAGCTTATCCGACAGGGGCTTTTATGGCTACACCTTC.

This sequence joins TRBV5-1 and TRBJ1-4, with 9 nucleotides matching TRBD1. V dropped 4 bases and J dropped 8; count of bases not matched to a gene: 6. This CDR3 is built from 14 residues. Germline CDR1 is SGHRS and CDR2 is YFSETQ. As DNA, the CDR3 is TGCGCCAGCAGCCCCGGGACAGGGATGGAAAAACTGTTTTTT. Protein product: CASSPGTGMEKLFF.

CDR3 nucleotides: TGTGCCAGTAGTATTGGGACAGGGGGTTCTAATGAAAAACTGTTTTTT. This codes for CASSIGTGGSNEKLFF. The J gene is TRBJ1-4, the V gene TRBV19; 11 bases are a match to TRBD1. Trimming took 3 bases from V and 3 from J; bases not matched to a gene: 3. Germline V gives CDR1 LNHDA, CDR2 SQIVND (reference sequence). The CDR3 sequence is 16 residues long. The entire variable domain, with the rest obtained from reference TRBV19 and TRBJ1-4, is as follows: DGGITQSPKYLFRKEGQNVTLSCEQNLNHDAMYWYRQDPGQGLRLIYYSQIVNDFQKGDIAEGYSVSREKKESFPLTVTSAQKNPTAFYLCASSIGTGGSNEKLFFGSGTQLSVL.

V gene TRBV11-3 combines with J gene TRBJ2-5; 7 positions match TRBD2. The CDR3 covers 13 residues. The trim removed 4 bases at V and 2 bases at J, leaving 1 base unmatched. CDR1 and CDR2 (germline): SGHNT, YENEEA. DNA for the CDR3: TGTGCCAGCAGCTGGGGGGGGCAAGAGACCCAGTACTTC. Protein sequence: CASSWGGQETQYF.

Only one count was recorded for this clone. The chain recombines TRBV11-2 with TRBJ2-3, with unresolved D. The CDR3 runs 15 residues. Germline CDR1 and CDR2: SGHAT and FQNNGV. The germline V and J ends were trimmed by 2 bases and 3 bases, with 12 bases remaining between them. CDR3 protein: CASSLPEARTDTQYF. The CDR3 DNA follows: TGTGCCAGCAGCTTACCCGAAGCGCGAACAGATACGCAGTATTTT.

This chain joins TRBV7-2 and TRBJ2-7; 9 bases agree with TRBD1. This CDR3 is built from 15 residues. Germline CDR1 reads SGHTA; CDR2 reads FQGNSA. Losses at the gene ends were 3 bases for V and 1 base for J; bases not matched to a gene: 4. The CDR3: CASSLTGGGSYEQYF. The DNA for the CDR3 is TGTGCCAGCAGCTTGACAGGGGGTGGGTCCTACGAGCAGTACTTC. Drawing the rest from reference TRBV7-2 and TRBJ2-7, the complete variable domain is GAGVSQSPSNKVTEKGKDVELRCDPISGHTALYWYRQSLGQGLEFLIYFQGNSAPDKSGLPSDRFSAERTGGSVSTLTIQRTQQEDSAVYLCASSLTGGGSYEQYFGPGTRLTVT.

For the CDR3, the DNA is TGTGCCAGTAAATGGGGACAGGGGACGGACACTGAAGCTTTCTTT. Translation: CASKWGQGTDTEAFF. This chain uses TRBV19 with TRBJ1-1; 10 bases line up with TRBD1. V gave up 7 bases and J gave up 3 bases; unmatched junction bases: 8. CDR1 is LNHDA and CDR2 is SQIVND in the germline V gene (reference sequence). CDR3 length: 15 amino acids.

The chain carries TRBV3-1 (or the pseudogene TRBV3-2) and TRBJ2-5; 14 bases match TRBD2. Germline V gene sequence: CDR1 LGHDT, CDR2 YNNKEL (reference sequence). The length of the CDR3 is 16 residues. V trimming: 1 base; J trimming: 4 bases; junction bases outside the gene matches: 2. In DNA, the CDR3 is TGTGCCAGCAGCCAAGGACTAGCGGGAGGGGGAGAGACCCAGTACTTC. It codes for CASSQGLAGGGETQYF.

The chain links TRBV5-1 to TRBJ2-6, with TRBD1 matching over 11 bases. The CDR3 is 18 amino acids. V shed 3 bases and J 0 bases; nucleotides not matched to a gene: 5. CDR1 is SGHRS, CDR2 YFSETQ, per germline. CDR3 in amino acids: CASSWGQGGSSGANVLTF. CDR3 in DNA: TGCGCCAGCAGCTGGGGACAGGGGGGCTCCTCTGGGGCCAACGTCCTGACTTTC.

The genes are TRBV6-5 and TRBJ1-5; tentatively, D is TRBD1 (5 bases). The CDR3 totals 14 residues. V was trimmed by 7 bases and J by 7 bases, leaving 17 bases between them. Germline lookup yields CDR1 MNHEY and CDR2 SVGAGI. In nucleotides, the CDR3 is TGTGCCAGCACCCCCGTGGGGGGGAGGCAGCCCCAGCATTTT. Protein: CASTPVGGRQPQHF.